The T cell receptor (beta chain) under discussion was sequenced for a study of T cells after yellow fever vaccination. This clonotype occurred a few times. Its antigen is unidentified. Findings of the study overall: Researchers report a weaker secondary response that nonetheless peaked faster, day 5 versus 15. Any FACS-sorted repertoire could hold abundant clonotypes that contaminate it from the bulk population.

Germline V gene data show CDR1 as DFQATT and CDR2 as SNEGSKA (reference sequence). V lost 1 base and J lost 4, with 14 bases in between. The CDR3 contains 14 residues. Using its own MiXCR run on the 5' RACE reads, TCRdb lists one record per CDR3 protein. The sample has some 220,000 distinct CDR3 sequences; approximately 3.3% are singletons. This specimen was CD4+ T cells sorted from PBMCs, taken 10 days after the yellow fever booster vaccination. The TCR was taken from a young man who received the YFV17D yellow fever vaccine. The V and J genes are TRBV20-1 and TRBJ2-7; the D gene is possibly TRBD2 (7 bases). Here the CDR3 DNA reads TGCAGTGCTAGAGGGGGGGGCTTCCTTTACGAGCAGTACTTC. Protein sequence: CSARGGGFLYEQYF.